This is a list of T cell receptor beta chains from one sample in a study of control samples from healthy donors and cancer patients. Some clones are missing from TCRdb's copy, which holds only in-frame ones; the method was immunoSEQ multiplex PCR. The sample holds fewer than 85,000 clones; about nine tenths are singletons and the top ten take 15% to 17%. Material: blood. All receptors come from a young man in good health. Each CDR3 is given with its conserved first and last residue. Each record gives: J gene, V gene, CDR3 length, CDR3 protein.

J: TRBJ1-1
V: TRBV25-1
length: 13
CDR3: CASSEKGGQLAFF

J: TRBJ1-4
V: TRBV2
length: 14
CDR3: CASSEGTGGEKLFF

J: TRBJ2-3
V: TRBV5-1
length: 16
CDR3: CASSLAFSGRTDTQYF

J: TRBJ2-7
V: TRBV11-3
length: 13
CDR3: CASSFAYEYEQYF

J: TRBJ2-2
V: TRBV7-3
length: 16
CDR3: CASSLGGTSDTGELFF

J: TRBJ1-3
V: TRBV3-1/TRBV3-2
length: 17
CDR3: CASSRLQGRGSGNTIYF

J: TRBJ2-2
V: TRBV5-4
length: 16
CDR3: CASSRGGQGKTGELFF

J: TRBJ2-2
V: TRBV9
length: 17
CDR3: CASSAGSGRAITGELFF

J: TRBJ2-4
V: TRBV30
length: 15
CDR3: CAWSGQGLAKNIQYF

J: TRBJ2-1
V: TRBV7-9
length: 17
CDR3: CASSLLFREASTNEQFF

J: TRBJ2-7
V: TRBV18
length: 15
CDR3: CASSLGTGQSYEQYF

J: TRBJ2-3
V: TRBV3-1/TRBV3-2
length: 18
CDR3: CASSQDRMGSPSTDTQYF

J: TRBJ1-3
V: TRBV5-4
length: 15
CDR3: CASSSGQHSGNTIYF

J: TRBJ2-2
V: TRBV6-2/TRBV6-3
length: 13
CDR3: CASSLRRPGELFF

J: TRBJ2-3
V: TRBV12-3/TRBV12-4
length: 12
CDR3: CASSFGTDTQYF

J: TRBJ2-7
V: TRBV4-1
length: 16
CDR3: CASSQGRTSASYEQYF

J: TRBJ1-3
V: TRBV4-1
length: 15
CDR3: CASSQWTGSGNTIYF

J: TRBJ1-5
V: TRBV29-1
length: 13
CDR3: CSVATGVFQPQHF

J: TRBJ1-2
V: TRBV28
length: 14
CDR3: CASRRTDLNYGYTF

J: TRBJ2-1
V: TRBV29-1
length: 16
CDR3: CSVDRWGISDLNEQFF